A selection of T cell receptor beta chains follows, all from one sample in a study of blood T cell repertoires in COVID-19. Assay: immunoSEQ multiplex PCR; the TCRdb copy retains only in-frame clones and omits some. The data hold about 190,000 clones, with 75% to 95% observed a single time. The sequencing input was peripheral blood. The receptors originated from a man in his fifties or sixties with acute or convalescent COVID-19. CDR3s include the opening cysteine and the closing phenylalanine or tryptophan.

v_call cdr3_aa
TRBV27 CASSFLGDFSTEAFF
TRBV19 CASSRGSLEAFF
TRBV4-1 CASSPGQGTSTGELFF
TRBV6-6 CASSSQGNTIYF
TRBV2 CASSLAPPVEAFF
TRBV5-1 CASNPGTGNTGELFF
TRBV27 CASSLFGGRTLSSYNEQFF
TRBV7-9 CASSLPSRVGTIYF
TRBV6-5 CASRAGERDTQYF
TRBV5-6 CASSLFNNEQFF
TRBV19 CASSIIGANTEAFF
TRBV18 CASSPSRAGGNYGYTF
TRBV10-3 CAISVTSSEQYF
TRBV3-1/TRBV3-2 CASSQAGVETQYF
TRBV5-1 CASSLGSGGTDTQYF
TRBV19 CASSDWTARNYGYTF
TRBV2 CASSETGTGQETQYF
TRBV6-5 CASKSLPDTGELFF
TRBV19 CASSIGTGMNTEAFF
TRBV5-6 CASSSPGQGNYGYTF
TRBV24-1 CATGDRGRGTDTQYF
TRBV27 CASSLESEGGYSPLHF
TRBV6-5 CASSYIGAGGYEQYF
TRBV5-1 CASSLEGFGTEAFF
TRBV5-1 CASSRGSLQGYTF
TRBV27 CASSFWGAGGGNEQFF
TRBV15 CATSIDRGRNTIYF
TRBV2 CASSDPNTRGYEQYF
TRBV27 CASSPDRMVYEQYF
TRBV6-5 CASSYGGSRTDTQYF
TRBV29-1 CSVDPWGGNEQFF
TRBV21-1 CASSGSGSSVVRDTQYF
TRBV7-9 CASSLGTGTSNQPQHF
TRBV5-1 CASSKTSGKAEQFF
TRBV28 CASSQDRVLFGYTF
TRBV18 CASSPRQGMDGYTF
TRBV2 CASSVVQARPQHF
TRBV29-1 CSVETGISGANVLTF
TRBV30 CAWNRGTEAFF
TRBV6-2/TRBV6-3 CASSAGGAYNEQFF
TRBV25-1 CASSEYVTGVVGYTF
TRBV3-1/TRBV3-2 CASSRGRGKAFGYTF
TRBV11-2 CASRHSDEQFF
TRBV19 CASSAKRGSSYNSPLHF
TRBV7-2 CASSFGGSYNEQFF
TRBV11-2 CASSLTPGLPTGELFF
TRBV5-6 CASSFSGGTGELFF
TRBV18 CASSFAPGPAGSPLHF